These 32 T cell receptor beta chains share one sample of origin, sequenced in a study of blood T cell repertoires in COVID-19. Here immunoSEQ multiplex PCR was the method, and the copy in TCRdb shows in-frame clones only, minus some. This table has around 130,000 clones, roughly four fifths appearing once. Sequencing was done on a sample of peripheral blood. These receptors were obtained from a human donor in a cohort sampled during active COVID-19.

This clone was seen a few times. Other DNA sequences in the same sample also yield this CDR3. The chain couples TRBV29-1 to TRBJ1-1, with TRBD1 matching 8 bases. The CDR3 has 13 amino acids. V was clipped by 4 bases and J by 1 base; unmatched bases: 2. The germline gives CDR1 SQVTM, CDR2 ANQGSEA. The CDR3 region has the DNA TGCAGCGTTGCGGGACAGGAGAACACTGAAGCTTTCTTT. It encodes CSVAGQENTEAFF.

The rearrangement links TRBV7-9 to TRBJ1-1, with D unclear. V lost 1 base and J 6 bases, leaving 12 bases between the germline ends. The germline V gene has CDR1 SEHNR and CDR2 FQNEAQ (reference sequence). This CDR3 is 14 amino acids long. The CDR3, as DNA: TGTGCCAGCAGCTTAGGACGGGATACGGCTGAAGCTTTCTTT. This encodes CASSLGRDTAEAFF.

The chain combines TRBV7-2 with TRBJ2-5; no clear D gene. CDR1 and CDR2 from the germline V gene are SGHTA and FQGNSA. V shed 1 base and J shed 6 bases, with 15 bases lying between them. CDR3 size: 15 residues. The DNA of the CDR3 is TGTGCCAGCAGCTTAGGGGCCGATATCGGAAAGACCCAGTACTTC. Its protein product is CASSLGADIGKTQYF. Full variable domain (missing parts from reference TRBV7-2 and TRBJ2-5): GAGVSQSPSNKVTEKGKDVELRCDPISGHTALYWYRQSLGQGLEFLIYFQGNSAPDKSGLPSDRFSAERTGGSVSTLTIQRTQQEDSAVYLCASSLGADIGKTQYFGPGTRLLVL.

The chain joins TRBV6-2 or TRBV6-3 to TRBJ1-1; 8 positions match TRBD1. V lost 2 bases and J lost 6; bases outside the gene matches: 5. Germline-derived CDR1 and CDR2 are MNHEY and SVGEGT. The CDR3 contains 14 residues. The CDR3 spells CASSYGQGSPEAFF. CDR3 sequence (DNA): TGTGCCAGCAGTTACGGACAGGGTTCGCCTGAAGCTTTCTTT.

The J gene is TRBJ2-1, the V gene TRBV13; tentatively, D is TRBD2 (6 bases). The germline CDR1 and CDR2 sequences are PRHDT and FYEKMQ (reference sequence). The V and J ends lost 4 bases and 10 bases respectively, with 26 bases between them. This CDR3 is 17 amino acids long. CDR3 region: CASSSTSAGRGFGEQFF. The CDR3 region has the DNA TGTGCCAGCAGCTCAACCTCGGCGGGGCGCGGTTTCGGAGAGCAGTTCTTC.

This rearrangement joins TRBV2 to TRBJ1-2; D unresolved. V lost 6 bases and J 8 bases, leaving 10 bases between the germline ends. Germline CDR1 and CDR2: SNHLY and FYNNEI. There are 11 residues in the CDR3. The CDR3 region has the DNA TGTGCCAGCAGCCGCCCAGGAGGCTACACCTTC. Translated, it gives CASSRPGGYTF.

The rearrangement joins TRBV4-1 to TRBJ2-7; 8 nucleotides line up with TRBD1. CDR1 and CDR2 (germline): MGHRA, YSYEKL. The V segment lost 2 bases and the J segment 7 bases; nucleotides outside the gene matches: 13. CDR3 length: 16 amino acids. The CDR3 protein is CASSQIHRDRNFEQYF. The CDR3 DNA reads TGCGCCAGCAGCCAAATTCACCGGGACAGGAATTTTGAGCAGTACTTC.

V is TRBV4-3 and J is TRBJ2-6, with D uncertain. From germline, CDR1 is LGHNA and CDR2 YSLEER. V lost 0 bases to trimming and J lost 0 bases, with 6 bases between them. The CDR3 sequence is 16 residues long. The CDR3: CASSQDKSSGANVLTF. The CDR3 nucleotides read TGCGCCAGCAGCCAAGACAAGAGCTCTGGGGCCAACGTCCTGACTTTC.

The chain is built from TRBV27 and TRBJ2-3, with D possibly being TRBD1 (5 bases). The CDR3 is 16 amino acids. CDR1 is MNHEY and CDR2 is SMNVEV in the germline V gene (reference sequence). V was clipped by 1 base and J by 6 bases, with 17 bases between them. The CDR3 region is CASSLYVAGSYDTQYF. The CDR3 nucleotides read TGTGCCAGCAGTTTATACGTCGCAGGGTCATACGATACGCAGTATTTT.

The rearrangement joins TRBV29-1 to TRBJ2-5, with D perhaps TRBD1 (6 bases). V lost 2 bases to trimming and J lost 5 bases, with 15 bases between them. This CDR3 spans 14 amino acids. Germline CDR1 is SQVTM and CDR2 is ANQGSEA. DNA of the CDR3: TGCAGCGTTGAAAAGGGGGTGGTAGGGGAGACCCAGTACTTC. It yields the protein CSVEKGVVGETQYF.

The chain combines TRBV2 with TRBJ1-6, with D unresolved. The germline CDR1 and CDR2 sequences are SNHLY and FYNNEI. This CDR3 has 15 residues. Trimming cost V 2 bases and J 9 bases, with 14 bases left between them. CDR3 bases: TGTGCCAGCAGTGAAAATAGTCAATCGGGTTCACCCCTCCACTTT. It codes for CASSENSQSGSPLHF.

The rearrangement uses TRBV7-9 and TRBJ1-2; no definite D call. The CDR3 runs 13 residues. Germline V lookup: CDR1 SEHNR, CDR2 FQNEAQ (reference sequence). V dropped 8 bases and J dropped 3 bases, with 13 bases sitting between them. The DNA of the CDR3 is TGTGCCAGCGGGGAGCCTAGTGACTATGGCTACACCTTC. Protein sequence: CASGEPSDYGYTF.

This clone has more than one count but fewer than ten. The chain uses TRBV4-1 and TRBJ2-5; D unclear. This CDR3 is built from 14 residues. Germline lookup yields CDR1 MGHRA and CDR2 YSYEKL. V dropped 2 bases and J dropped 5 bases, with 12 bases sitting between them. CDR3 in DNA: TGCGCCAGCAGCCAACGACAAGGTCAGGAGACCCAGTACTTC. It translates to CASSQRQGQETQYF.

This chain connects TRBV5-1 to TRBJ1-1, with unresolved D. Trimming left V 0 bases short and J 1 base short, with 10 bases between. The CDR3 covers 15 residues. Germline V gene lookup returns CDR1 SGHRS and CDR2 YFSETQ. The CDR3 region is CASSLGTAKNTEAFF. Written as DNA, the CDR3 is TGCGCCAGCAGCTTGGGCACAGCAAAGAACACTGAAGCTTTCTTT. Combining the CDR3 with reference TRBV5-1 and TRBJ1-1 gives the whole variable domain KAGVTQTPRYLIKTRGQQVTLSCSPISGHRSVSWYQQTPGQGLQFLFEYFSETQRNKGNFPGRFSGRQFSNSRSEMNVSTLELGDSALYLCASSLGTAKNTEAFFGQGTRLTVV.

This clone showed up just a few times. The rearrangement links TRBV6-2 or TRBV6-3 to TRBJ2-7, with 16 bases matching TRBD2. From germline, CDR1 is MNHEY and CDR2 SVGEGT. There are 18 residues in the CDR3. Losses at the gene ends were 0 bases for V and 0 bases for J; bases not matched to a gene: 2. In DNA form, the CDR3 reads TGTGCCAGCAGTTACTCCGGGACTAGCGGGGGGGCCTCCTACGAGCAGTACTTC. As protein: CASSYSGTSGGASYEQYF.

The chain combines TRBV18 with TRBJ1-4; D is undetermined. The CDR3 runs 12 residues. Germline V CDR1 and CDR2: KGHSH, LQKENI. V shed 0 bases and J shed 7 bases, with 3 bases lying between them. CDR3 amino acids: CASSPPSEKLFF. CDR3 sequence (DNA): TGTGCCAGCTCACCACCGAGTGAAAAACTGTTTTTT. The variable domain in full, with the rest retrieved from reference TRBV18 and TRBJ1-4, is NAGVMQNPRHLVRRRGQEARLRCSPMKGHSHVYWYRQLPEEGLKFMVYLQKENIIDESGMPKERFSAEFPKEGPSILRIQQVVRGDSAAYFCASSPPSEKLFFGSGTQLSVL.

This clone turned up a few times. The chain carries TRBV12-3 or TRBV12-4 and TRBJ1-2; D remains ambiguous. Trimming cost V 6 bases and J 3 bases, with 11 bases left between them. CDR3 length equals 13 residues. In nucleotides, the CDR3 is TGTGCCAGCAGACCTACAGCCGACTATGGCTACACCTTC. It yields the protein CASRPTADYGYTF.

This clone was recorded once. The CDR3 loop reads CASSLAREGENGYTF. DNA for the CDR3: TGTGCCAGCAGTTTAGCCAGGGAAGGCGAGAATGGCTACACCTTC. The chain carries TRBV27 and TRBJ1-2; tentatively, D is TRBD1 (5 bases). Germline V lookup: CDR1 MNHEY, CDR2 SMNVEV (reference sequence). V lost 2 bases and J 6 bases, leaving 16 bases between the germline ends. The CDR3 sequence is 15 residues long.

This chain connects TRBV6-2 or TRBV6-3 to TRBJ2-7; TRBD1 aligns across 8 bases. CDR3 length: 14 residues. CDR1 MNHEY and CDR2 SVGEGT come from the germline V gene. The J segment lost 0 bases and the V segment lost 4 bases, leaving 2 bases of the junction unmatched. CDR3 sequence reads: CASSSGTGSYEQYF. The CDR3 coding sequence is TGTGCCAGCAGTTCCGGGACAGGCTCCTACGAGCAGTACTTC.

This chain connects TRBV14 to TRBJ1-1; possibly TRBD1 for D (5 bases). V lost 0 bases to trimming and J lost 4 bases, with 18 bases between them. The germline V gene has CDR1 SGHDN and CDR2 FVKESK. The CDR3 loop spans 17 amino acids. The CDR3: CASSQDTRVSIRTEAFF. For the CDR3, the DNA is TGTGCCAGCAGCCAAGATACCAGGGTGTCCATACGCACTGAAGCTTTCTTT.

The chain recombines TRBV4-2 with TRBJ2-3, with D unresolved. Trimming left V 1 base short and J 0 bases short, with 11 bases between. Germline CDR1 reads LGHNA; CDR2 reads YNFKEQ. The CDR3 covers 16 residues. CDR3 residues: CASSQGFRDSTDTQYF. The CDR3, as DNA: TGTGCCAGCAGCCAAGGTTTTAGAGATAGCACAGATACGCAGTATTTT.

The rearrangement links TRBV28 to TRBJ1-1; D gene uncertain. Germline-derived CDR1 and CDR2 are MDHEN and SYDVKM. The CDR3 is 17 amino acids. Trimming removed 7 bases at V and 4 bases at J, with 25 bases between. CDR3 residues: CASNPRPGKIGITEAFF. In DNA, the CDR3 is TGTGCCAGCAATCCCCGCCCCGGGAAGATTGGGATCACTGAAGCTTTCTTT.

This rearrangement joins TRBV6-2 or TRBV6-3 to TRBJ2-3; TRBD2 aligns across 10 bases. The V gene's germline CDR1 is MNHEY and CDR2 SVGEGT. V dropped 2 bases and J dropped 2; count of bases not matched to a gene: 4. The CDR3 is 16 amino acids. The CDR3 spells CASSYPAGGATDTQYF. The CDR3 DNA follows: TGTGCCAGCAGTTACCCAGCGGGGGGGGCCACAGATACGCAGTATTTT.

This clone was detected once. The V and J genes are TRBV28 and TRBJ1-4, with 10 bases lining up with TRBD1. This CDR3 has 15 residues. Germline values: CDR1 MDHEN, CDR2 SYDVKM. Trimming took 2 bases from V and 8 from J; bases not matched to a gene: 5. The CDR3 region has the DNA TGTGCCAGCAGTTTAGGGACAGGGGTAGGCGAAAAACTGTTTTTT. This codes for CASSLGTGVGEKLFF.

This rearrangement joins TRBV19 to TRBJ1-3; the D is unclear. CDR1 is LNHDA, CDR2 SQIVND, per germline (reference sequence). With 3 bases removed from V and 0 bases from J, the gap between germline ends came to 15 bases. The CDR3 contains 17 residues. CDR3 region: CASSITPGGPSGNTIYF. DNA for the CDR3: TGTGCCAGTAGTATCACTCCAGGAGGCCCCTCTGGAAACACCATATATTTT.

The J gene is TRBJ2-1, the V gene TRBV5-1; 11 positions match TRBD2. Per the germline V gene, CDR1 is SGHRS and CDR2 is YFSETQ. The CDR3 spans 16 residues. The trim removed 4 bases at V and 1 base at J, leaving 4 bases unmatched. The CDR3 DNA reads TGCGCCAGCAGCCTTAGGACTAGCGGGTCCTACAATGAGCAGTTCTTC. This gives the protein CASSLRTSGSYNEQFF.

The CDR3 protein is CASRPTGGLGYTF. In DNA form, the CDR3 reads TGTGCCAGCAGGCCGACAGGGGGCTTAGGCTACACCTTC. This sequence joins TRBV6-5 and TRBJ1-2, with TRBD1 matching 10 bases. The germline V gene encodes CDR1 MNHEY and CDR2 SVGAGI. The V and J ends lost 6 bases and 8 bases, in that order; junction bases with no gene match: 6. There are 13 residues in the CDR3.

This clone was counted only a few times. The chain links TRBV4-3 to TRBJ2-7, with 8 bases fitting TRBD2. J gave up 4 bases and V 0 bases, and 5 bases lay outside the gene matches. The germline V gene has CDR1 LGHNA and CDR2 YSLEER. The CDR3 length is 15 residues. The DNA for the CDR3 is TGCGCCAGCAGCCAAGAGGTGCGGGGGGCGTACGAGCAGTACTTC. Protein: CASSQEVRGAYEQYF.

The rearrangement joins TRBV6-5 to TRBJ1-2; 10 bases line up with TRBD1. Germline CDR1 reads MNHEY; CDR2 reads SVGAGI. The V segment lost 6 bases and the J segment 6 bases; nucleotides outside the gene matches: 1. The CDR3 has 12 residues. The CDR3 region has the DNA TGTGCCAGCAGGACAGGGGGCGATGGCTACACCTTC. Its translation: CASRTGGDGYTF.

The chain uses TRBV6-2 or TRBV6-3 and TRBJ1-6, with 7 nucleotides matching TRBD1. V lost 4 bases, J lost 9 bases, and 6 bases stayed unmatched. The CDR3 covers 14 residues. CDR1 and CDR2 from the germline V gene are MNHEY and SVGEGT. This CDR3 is CASSSGQAGSPLHF. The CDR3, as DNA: TGTGCCAGCAGTTCTGGACAGGCCGGTTCACCCCTCCACTTT.

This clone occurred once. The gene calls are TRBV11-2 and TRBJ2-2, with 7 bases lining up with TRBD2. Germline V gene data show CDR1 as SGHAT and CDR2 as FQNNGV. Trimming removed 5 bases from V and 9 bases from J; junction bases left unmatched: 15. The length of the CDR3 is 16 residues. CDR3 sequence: CASSPRPLASGWELFF. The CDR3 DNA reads TGTGCCAGCAGCCCCCGCCCACTAGCGTCTGGCTGGGAGCTGTTTTTT. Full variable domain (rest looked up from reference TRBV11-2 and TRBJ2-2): EAGVAQSPRYKIIEKRQSVAFWCNPISGHATLYWYQQILGQGPKLLIQFQNNGVVDDSQLPKDRFSAERLKGVDSTLKIQPAKLEDSAVYLCASSPRPLASGWELFFGEGSRLTVL.

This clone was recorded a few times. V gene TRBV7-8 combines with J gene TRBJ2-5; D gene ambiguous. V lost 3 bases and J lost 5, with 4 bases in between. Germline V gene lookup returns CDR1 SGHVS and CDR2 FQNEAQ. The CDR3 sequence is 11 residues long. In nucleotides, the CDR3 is TGTGCCAGCAGCTTTCTGGAGACCCAGTACTTC. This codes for CASSFLETQYF.